This is a list of T cell receptor beta chains from one sample in a study of blood T cell repertoires in COVID-19. The repertoire was sequenced with immunoSEQ multiplex PCR; TCRdb's copy has only in-frame clones and lacks some. The data show some 300,000 clones, with 70% to 90% seen just once and 0.75% to 1% held by the top ten. Input material: PBMCs or T cells enriched from blood (not recorded which). These receptors were taken from a woman in her twenties or thirties who had recovered from COVID-19. Both conserved end residues are part of each CDR3. The D gene is left open where the match is weak.

J,V,D,CDR3,DNA
TRBJ2-7,TRBV27,-,CASSLGQGFYEQYF,TGTGCCAGCAGTTTGGGCCAGGGGTTCTACGAGCAGTACTTC
TRBJ1-1,TRBV27,TRBD1,CASRHGQGAGRTEAFF,TGTGCCAGCAGGCACGGACAGGGGGCGGGAAGGACTGAAGCTTTCTTT
TRBJ2-2,TRBV30,-,CAWSLLTSGGELFF,TGTGCCTGGAGTCTTCTTACCAGTGGCGGGGAGCTGTTTTTT
TRBJ2-3,TRBV18,-,CASSPAITDTQYF,TGTGCCAGCTCACCAGCTATCACAGATACGCAGTATTTT
TRBJ2-5,TRBV5-1,TRBD2,CASSTGLGPVGEETQYF,TGCGCCAGCAGCACGGGACTAGGGCCCGTAGGGGAAGAGACCCAGTACTTC
TRBJ1-4,TRBV28,TRBD1,CASSFKQGSNEKLFF,TGTGCCAGCAGTTTTAAACAGGGGTCTAATGAAAAACTGTTTTTT
TRBJ2-3,TRBV9,-,CASSVQDFSDTQYF,TGTGCCAGCAGCGTACAGGACTTTTCAGATACGCAGTATTTT
TRBJ2-1,TRBV9,TRBD2,CASSGTSGYNEQFF,TGTGCCAGCAGCGGGACTAGCGGCTACAATGAGCAGTTCTTC
TRBJ2-5,TRBV5-1,-,CASSSQGTQETQYF,TGCGCCAGCAGCTCACAGGGGACTCAAGAGACCCAGTACTTC
TRBJ1-2,TRBV27,-,CASSSQDRRGYTF,TGTGCCAGCAGTTCCCAAGACAGGCGCGGCTACACCTTC